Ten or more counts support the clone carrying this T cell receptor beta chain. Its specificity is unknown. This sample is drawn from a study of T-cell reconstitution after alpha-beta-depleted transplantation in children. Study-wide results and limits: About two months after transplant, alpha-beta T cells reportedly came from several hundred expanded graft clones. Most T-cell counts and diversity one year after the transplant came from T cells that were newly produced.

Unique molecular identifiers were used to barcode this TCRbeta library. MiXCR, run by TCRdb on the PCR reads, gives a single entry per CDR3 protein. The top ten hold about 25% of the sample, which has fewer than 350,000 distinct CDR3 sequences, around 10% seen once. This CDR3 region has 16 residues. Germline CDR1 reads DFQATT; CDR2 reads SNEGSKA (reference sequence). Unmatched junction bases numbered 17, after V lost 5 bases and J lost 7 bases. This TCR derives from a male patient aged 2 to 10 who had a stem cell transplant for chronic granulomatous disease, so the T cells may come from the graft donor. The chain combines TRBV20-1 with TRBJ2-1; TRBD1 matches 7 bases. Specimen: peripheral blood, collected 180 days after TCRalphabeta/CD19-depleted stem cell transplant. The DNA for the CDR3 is TGCAGTGCTGAACACAGGGGTGGTAGGGGTGAAAATGAGCAGTTCTTC. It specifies CSAEHRGGRGENEQFF.